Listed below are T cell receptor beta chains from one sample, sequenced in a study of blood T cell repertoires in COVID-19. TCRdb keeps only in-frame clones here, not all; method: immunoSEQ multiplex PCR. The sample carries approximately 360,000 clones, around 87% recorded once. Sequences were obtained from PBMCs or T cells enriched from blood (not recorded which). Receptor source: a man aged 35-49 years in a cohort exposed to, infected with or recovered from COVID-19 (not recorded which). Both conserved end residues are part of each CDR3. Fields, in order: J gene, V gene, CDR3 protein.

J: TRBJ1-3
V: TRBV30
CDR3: CAWSEKVADITGNTIYF

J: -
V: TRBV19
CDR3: CASDSPGQGTHEQYF

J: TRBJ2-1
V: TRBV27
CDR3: CASSDRAGGNEQFF

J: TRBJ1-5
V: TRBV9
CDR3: CASSPTGTFNQPQHF

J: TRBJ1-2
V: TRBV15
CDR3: CATSPGGANYGYTF

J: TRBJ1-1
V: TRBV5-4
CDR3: CASSPGGGTEAFF

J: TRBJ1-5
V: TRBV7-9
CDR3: CASSSGGRNQPQHF

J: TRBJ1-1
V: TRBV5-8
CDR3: CASTRPGTEAFF

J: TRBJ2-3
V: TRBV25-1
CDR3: CASSPSGRVADTQYF

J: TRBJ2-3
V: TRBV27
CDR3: CASSLYRAGDTQYF

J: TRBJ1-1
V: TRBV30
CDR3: CAAYITGGARNTEAFF

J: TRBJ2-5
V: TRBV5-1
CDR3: CASSLGAWPQETQYF

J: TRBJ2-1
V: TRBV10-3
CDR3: CAITNSYNEQFF

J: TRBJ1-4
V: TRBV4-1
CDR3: CASSQDAQENEKLFF

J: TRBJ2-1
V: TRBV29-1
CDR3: CSVVAGGDNEQFF

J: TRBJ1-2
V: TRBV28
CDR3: CASRKENNYGYTF

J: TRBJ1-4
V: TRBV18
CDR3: CASSDQPTGANEKLFF

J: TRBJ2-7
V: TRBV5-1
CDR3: CASSFGLAAVSYEQYF

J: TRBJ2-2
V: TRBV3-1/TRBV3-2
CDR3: CASSQLTETGELFF

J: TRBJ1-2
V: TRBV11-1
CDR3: CASSLRQNYGYTF

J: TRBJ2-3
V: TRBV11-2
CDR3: CASSLDGGTSTDTQYF

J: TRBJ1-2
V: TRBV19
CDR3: CASSEYRGLVYGYTF

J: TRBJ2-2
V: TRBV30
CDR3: CAWSVPSGSNTGELFF

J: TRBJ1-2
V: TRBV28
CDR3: CASSERRNYGYTF

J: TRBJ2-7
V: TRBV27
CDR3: CASSSITQGSYEQYF

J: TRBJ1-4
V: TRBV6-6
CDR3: CASSPWTGRTTNEKLFF

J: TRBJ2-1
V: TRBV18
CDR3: CASCTWTGGNEQFF

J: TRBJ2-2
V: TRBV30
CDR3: CAWKGFGELFF

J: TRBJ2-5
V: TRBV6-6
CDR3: CASSYRQPGTQYF

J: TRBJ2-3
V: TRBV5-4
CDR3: CASSETSRSTDTQYF

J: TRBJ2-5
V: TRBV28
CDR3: CASSKSGTRVGETQYF

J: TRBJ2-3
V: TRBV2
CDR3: CASSGPLTLRDTDTQYF

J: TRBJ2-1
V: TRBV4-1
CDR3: CASSQDQGPHRGQFF

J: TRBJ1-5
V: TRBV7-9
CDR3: CASSLGPGSQPQHF

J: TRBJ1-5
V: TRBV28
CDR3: CASSSRSWSQHF

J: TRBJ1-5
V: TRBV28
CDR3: CASSPLAANQPQHF

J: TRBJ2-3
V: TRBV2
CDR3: CASMVQGRTDTQYF

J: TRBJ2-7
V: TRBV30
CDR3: CAWSVDSNPTYEQYF

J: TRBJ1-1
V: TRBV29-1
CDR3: CSVDRAQNTEAFF

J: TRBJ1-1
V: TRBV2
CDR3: CASSAEMNTEAFF

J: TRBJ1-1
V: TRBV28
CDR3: CASSLLKTGVLYTEAFF

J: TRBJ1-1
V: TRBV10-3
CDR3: CAISDRDKNTEAFF

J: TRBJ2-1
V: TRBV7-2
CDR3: CASSTASYNEQFF

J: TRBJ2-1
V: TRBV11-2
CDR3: CASSLGLAGYNEQFF

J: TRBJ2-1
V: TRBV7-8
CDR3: CASSFTELGNEQFF

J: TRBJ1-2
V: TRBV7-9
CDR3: CASSLYGTGGAYGYTF

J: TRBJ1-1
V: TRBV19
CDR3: CASRRQGVPTEAFF